This T cell receptor beta chain originates from a study of control samples from healthy donors and cancer patients. The germline V gene has CDR1 MNHEY and CDR2 SVGEGT. V lost 4 bases and J lost 3, with 2 bases in between. The CDR3 consists of 11 residues. Clones were sequenced by immunoSEQ multiplex PCR, and TCRdb holds only the in-frame ones, with some missing. The sample includes 150,000 to 200,000 clones, 88% of them seen just once. The sequenced material came from blood. The rearrangement uses TRBV6-2 or TRBV6-3 and TRBJ2-3; unclear D gene. The sequence came from a woman aged 30 to 39 in good health. CDR3 bases: TGTGCCAGCAGTTGGACAGATACGCAGTATTTT. This codes for CASSWTDTQYF.